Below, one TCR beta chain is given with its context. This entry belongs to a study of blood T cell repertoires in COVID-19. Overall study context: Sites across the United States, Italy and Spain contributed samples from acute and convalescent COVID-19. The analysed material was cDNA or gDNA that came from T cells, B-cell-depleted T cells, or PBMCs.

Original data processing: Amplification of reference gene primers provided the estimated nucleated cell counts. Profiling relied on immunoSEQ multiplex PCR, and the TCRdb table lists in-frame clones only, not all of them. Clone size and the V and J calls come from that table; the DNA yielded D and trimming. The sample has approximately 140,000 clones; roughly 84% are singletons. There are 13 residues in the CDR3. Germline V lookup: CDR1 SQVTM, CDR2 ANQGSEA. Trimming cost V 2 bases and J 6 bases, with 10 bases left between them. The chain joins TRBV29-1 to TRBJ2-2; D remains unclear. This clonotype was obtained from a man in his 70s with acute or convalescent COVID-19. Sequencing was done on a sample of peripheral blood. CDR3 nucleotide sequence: TGCAGCGTTGAACTATCTCCCGCCGGGGAGCTGTTTTTT. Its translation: CSVELSPAGELFF.